A single sample is the source of the 18 T cell receptor beta chains below, sequenced in a study of CD8+CD57+ T cells in acquired aplastic anemia. Profiles of TCR beta VDJ and CDR3 were generated from a genomic DNA template. TCRdb passed the reads through MiXCR, listing each CDR3 protein once. The sample contains approximately 130,000 distinct CDR3 sequences, about two fifths of which appear only once. Patients chosen for sequencing had shown CD8+CD57+ cell expansion by flow cytometry. The specimen sequenced was sorted CD4+, CD8+, or CD8+CD57+ T cells (not recorded which) from PBMCs. All receptors derive from a human donor with aplastic anemia.

The J gene is TRBJ1-5, the V gene TRBV6-2 or TRBV6-3; no clear D. This CDR3 region has 15 residues. Germline V gives CDR1 MNHEY, CDR2 SVGEGT. V lost 2 bases and J 3 bases, leaving 11 bases between the germline ends. CDR3 DNA: TGTGCCAGCAGTTACGGGATTACGGCCAATCAGCCCCAGCATTTT. It yields the protein CASSYGITANQPQHF.

This clonotype was counted many times. The chain employs TRBV20-1 and TRBJ1-4; D unresolved. This CDR3 region has 14 residues. Germline V lookup: CDR1 DFQATT, CDR2 SNEGSKA (reference sequence). The germline V and J ends were trimmed by 0 bases and 8 bases, with 13 bases remaining between them. The CDR3 DNA reads TGCAGTGCTAGAGATATGACAAGGACGGAAAAACTGTTTTTT. It is translated as CSARDMTRTEKLFF.

This clonotype has only a few counts. A much larger clone differs from this one at a single base, so this may be a read error. The rearrangement joins TRBV10-3 to TRBJ2-7; unclear D gene. The V gene's germline CDR1 is ENHRY and CDR2 SYGVKD. The CDR3 has 8 residues. The CDR3: CAISYSSV. The CDR3 DNA follows: TGTGCCATCAGTTACTCGAGCGTC.

This chain connects TRBV6-1 to TRBJ2-3; 11 bases agree with TRBD2. CDR3 length equals 15 residues. Germline V lookup: CDR1 MNHNS, CDR2 SASEGT. The V segment lost 4 bases and the J segment 4 bases; nucleotides outside the gene matches: 4. The CDR3 is CASSGTSGSSDTQYF. The CDR3, as DNA: TGTGCCAGCAGTGGGACTAGCGGGTCTTCAGATACGCAGTATTTT.

This clonotype was picked up many times. The chain carries TRBV5-4 and TRBJ2-2; D call uncertain. Trimming pared 4 bases from V and 7 bases from J, leaving 14 bases between. The germline CDR1 and CDR2 sequences are SGHNT and YYREEE (reference sequence). CDR3 length equals 14 residues. DNA of the CDR3: TGTGCCAGCAGCCCGGGTTACATCGACGGGGAGCTGTTTTTT. The encoded protein is CASSPGYIDGELFF.

Worth noting for this clonotype: A much larger clone is a single base away; this may be a read error. The genes are TRBV3-1 and TRBJ2-7, with 10 positions matching TRBD1. V lost 8 bases, J lost 6 bases, and 1 base stayed unmatched. The CDR3 is 11 amino acids. CDR1 LGHDT and CDR2 YNNKEL come from the germline V gene (reference sequence). CDR3: CASGQGGEQYF. In DNA, the CDR3 is TGTGCCAGCGGACAGGGGGGCGAGCAGTACTTC.

At least ten counts were recorded for this clonotype. The genes are TRBV6-1 and TRBJ1-6; possibly TRBD1 for D (5 bases). Germline CDR1 and CDR2: MNHNS and SASEGT. The CDR3 length is 16 residues. V was cut by 4 bases and J by 9 bases, with 19 bases left in between. The CDR3 region has the DNA TGTGCCAGCAGTGGGGGGGGTGGACCCGTTGGTTCACCCCTCCACTTT. This translates into CASSGGGGPVGSPLHF.

The chain is built from TRBV2 and TRBJ2-7; 7 bases agree with TRBD2. Germline values: CDR1 SNHLY, CDR2 FYNNEI. The CDR3 runs to 14 residues. V dropped 2 bases and J dropped 6; count of bases not matched to a gene: 7. CDR3 sequence (DNA): TGTGCCAGCAGTGAACATGGCAGGGAGGGCGAGCAGTACTTC. Translating gives CASSEHGREGEQYF.

This clonotype has ten or more counts. The rearrangement links TRBV2 to TRBJ2-7; D may correspond to TRBD1 or TRBD2 (5 bases each). Germline lookup yields CDR1 SNHLY and CDR2 FYNNEI. V was pared by 6 bases and J by 6 bases, with 12 bases between. The CDR3 is 12 residues long. CDR3 region: CASSRDRGEQYV. CDR3 nucleotides: TGTGCCAGCAGCCGGGACCGGGGCGAGCAGTACGTC.

This clonotype was observed a handful of times. The CDR3 DNA sequence: TGTGCCACCAGACTAGCGGGGGCCCACCAAGAGACCCAGTACTTC. It translates to CATRLAGAHQETQYF. The chain is built from TRBV15 and TRBJ2-5; 11 nucleotides agree with TRBD2. The CDR3 loop spans 15 amino acids. Per the germline V gene, CDR1 is LNHNV and CDR2 is YYDKDF (reference sequence). The V and J ends lost 6 bases and 0 bases, in that order; junction bases with no gene match: 3.

This clonotype was detected many times. This chain joins TRBV12-3 or TRBV12-4 and TRBJ1-1; the match to TRBD1 covers 7 bases. The CDR3 totals 13 residues. V lost 8 bases and J lost 1; bases outside the gene matches: 4. CDR3 loop: CASGGQPNTEAFF. The CDR3 bases are TGTGCCAGCGGGGGACAGCCGAACACTGAAGCTTTCTTT.

This clonotype was recorded at least ten times. V gene TRBV7-2 combines with J gene TRBJ2-3; D not certain. Germline CDR1 and CDR2: SGHTA and FQGNSA. CDR3 length: 14 residues. V lost 5 bases and J lost 4, with 13 bases in between. The CDR3 reads CASSLTHVADTQYF. In DNA, the CDR3 is TGTGCCAGCAGCCTGACTCATGTGGCAGATACGCAGTATTTT.

Of note for this clonotype: A much larger clone lies one base from this, so it may be a read error. The chain carries TRBV11-2 and TRBJ2-4, with 7 bases identical to TRBD1. From germline, CDR1 is SGHAT and CDR2 FQNNGV. The CDR3 spans 13 residues. The CDR3 protein is CASSLDRQNILYF. CDR3 in DNA: TGTGCCAGCAGCTTGGACAGGCAAAACATTCTGTACTTC. Based on the CDR3 plus reference TRBV11-2 and TRBJ2-4, the full variable domain is EAGVAQSPRYKIIEKRQSVAFWCNPISGHATLYWYQQILGQGPKLLIQFQNNGVVDDSQLPKDRFSAERLKGVDSTLKIQPAKLEDSAVYLCASSLDRQNILYFGAGTRLSVL.

Ten or more counts support this clonotype. The chain employs TRBV4-2 and TRBJ1-1; maybe TRBD1 (5 bases). The V gene lost 1 base and the J gene lost 5 bases, with 11 bases spanning the gap. The germline CDR1 and CDR2 sequences are LGHNA and YNFKEQ. The CDR3 contains 14 residues. In DNA form, the CDR3 reads TGTGCCAGCAGCCAAGGCAGGGATCGGACTGAAGCTTTCTTT. Amino acid sequence: CASSQGRDRTEAFF.

Ten or more counts support this clonotype. J is TRBJ2-7 and V is TRBV20-1; 10 bases agree with TRBD1. The CDR3 loop spans 13 amino acids. V lost 0 bases and J lost 7; bases outside the gene matches: 3. From germline, CDR1 is DFQATT and CDR2 SNEGSKA (reference sequence). This CDR3 is CSARDGGQGEQYV. CDR3 sequence (DNA): TGCAGTGCTAGAGATGGGGGACAGGGGGAGCAGTACGTC.

V and J are TRBV24-1 and TRBJ2-3; possibly TRBD1 or TRBD2 for D (5 bases each). The CDR3 is 13 amino acids. V shed 2 bases and J shed 3 bases, with 5 bases lying between them. Germline V gene data show CDR1 as KGHDR and CDR2 as SFDVKD. For the CDR3, the DNA is TGTGCCACCAGTGATTGGGGGACAGATACGCAGTATTTT. Its translation: CATSDWGTDTQYF.

The chain couples TRBV5-1 to TRBJ1-4, with 10 bases aligning to TRBD1. This CDR3 spans 15 amino acids. The germline V gene has CDR1 SGHRS and CDR2 YFSETQ. Unmatched junction bases numbered 5, after V lost 4 bases and J lost 5 bases. CDR3 nucleotides: TGCGCCAGCAGCAGAGGGACAGGGGCGAATGAAAAACTGTTTTTT. Its translation is CASSRGTGANEKLFF. The full variable domain, rest sourced from reference TRBV5-1 and TRBJ1-4, is KAGVTQTPRYLIKTRGQQVTLSCSPISGHRSVSWYQQTPGQGLQFLFEYFSETQRNKGNFPGRFSGRQFSNSRSEMNVSTLELGDSALYLCASSRGTGANEKLFFGSGTQLSVL.

The sample holds many counts of this clonotype. The chain employs TRBV7-8 and TRBJ2-7; 8 nucleotides line up with TRBD1. J was trimmed by 8 bases and V by 1 base; bases with no gene match: 10. Germline values: CDR1 SGHVS, CDR2 FQNEAQ. The CDR3 runs 15 residues. CDR3 region: CASSLVAGQGKKQYV. In DNA form, the CDR3 reads TGTGCCAGCAGCTTAGTAGCCGGACAGGGTAAAAAGCAGTACGTC.